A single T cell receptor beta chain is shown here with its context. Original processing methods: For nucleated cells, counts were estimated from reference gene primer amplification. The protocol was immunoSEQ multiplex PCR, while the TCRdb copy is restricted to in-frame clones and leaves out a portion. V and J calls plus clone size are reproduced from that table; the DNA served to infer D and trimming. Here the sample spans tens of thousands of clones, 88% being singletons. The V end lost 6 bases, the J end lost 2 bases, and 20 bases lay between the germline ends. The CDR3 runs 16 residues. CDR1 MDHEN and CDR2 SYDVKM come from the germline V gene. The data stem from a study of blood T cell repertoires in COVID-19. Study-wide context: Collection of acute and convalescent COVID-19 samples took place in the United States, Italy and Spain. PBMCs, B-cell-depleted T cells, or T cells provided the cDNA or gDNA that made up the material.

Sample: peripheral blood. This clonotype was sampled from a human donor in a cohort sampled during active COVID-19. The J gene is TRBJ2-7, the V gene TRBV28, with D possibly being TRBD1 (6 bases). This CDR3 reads CASRGASLSPTYEQYF. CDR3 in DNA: TGTGCCAGCAGGGGGGCGTCCCTCTCCCCAACCTACGAGCAGTACTTC.